The 18 T cell receptor beta chains below all came from one sample that was sequenced in a study of blood T cell repertoires in COVID-19. The assay was immunoSEQ multiplex PCR, and TCRdb's table has in-frame clones only and misses some. The data show around 93,000 clones, approximately 88% seen once. The sample was peripheral blood. The receptors derive from an elderly man with acute or convalescent COVID-19.

The chain recombines TRBV5-1 with TRBJ1-1, with 9 nucleotides matching TRBD1. V was pared by 5 bases and J by 4 bases, with 3 bases of the junction left unmatched. Germline V lookup: CDR1 SGHRS, CDR2 YFSETQ. This CDR3 comprises 13 residues. CDR3 bases: TGCGCCAGCAGGGGACAGGGTCGCACTGAAGCTTTCTTT. Protein: CASRGQGRTEAFF.

This clone was recorded only once. This rearrangement joins TRBV25-1 to TRBJ1-1; TRBD1 matches 10 bases. Germline values: CDR1 MGHDK, CDR2 SYGVNS. Trimming at V came to 3 bases and at J to 11 bases, leaving 6 bases not matched to a gene. There are 13 residues in the CDR3. The CDR3 DNA follows: TGTGCCAGCAGTGACCCCGGACAGGGGGATGCTTTCTTT. This codes for CASSDPGQGDAFF.

The chain links TRBV7-3 to TRBJ2-5; 8 nucleotides agree with TRBD1. Germline lookup yields CDR1 SGHTA and CDR2 FQGTGA. The J segment lost 1 base and the V segment lost 1 base, leaving 17 bases of the junction unmatched. This CDR3 comprises 20 residues. CDR3 residues: CASSLNPPGSTQGAQETQYF. CDR3 bases: TGTGCCAGCAGCTTAAATCCCCCCGGCTCAACTCAGGGGGCCCAAGAGACCCAGTACTTC.

The chain couples TRBV19 to TRBJ1-5; 8 nucleotides agree with TRBD1. This CDR3 contains 17 residues. Germline CDR1 and CDR2: LNHDA and SQIVND (reference sequence). The V segment lost 4 bases and the J segment 0 bases; nucleotides outside the gene matches: 8. The CDR3 here is CASSKRQGSNSNQPQHF. The CDR3 bases are TGTGCCAGTAGTAAGCGACAGGGGTCTAATAGCAATCAGCCCCAGCATTTT.

The CDR3 is CAISESGGRGSQPQHF. The CDR3 region has the DNA TGTGCCATCAGTGAGTCGGGGGGACGGGGGAGTCAGCCCCAGCATTTT. The V call is TRBV10-3, the J call TRBJ1-5; tentative D call: TRBD1 (5 bases). The V gene's germline CDR1 is ENHRY and CDR2 SYGVKD. The length of the CDR3 is 16 residues. V lost 0 bases and J 6 bases, leaving 15 bases between the germline ends.

This clone was seen just once. The chain carries TRBV5-1 and TRBJ1-4; the D gene is possibly TRBD1 (5 bases). The CDR3 runs to 16 residues. Trimming left V 0 bases short and J 7 bases short, with 16 bases between. CDR1 SGHRS and CDR2 YFSETQ come from the germline V gene. CDR3 residues: CASSLVEFRRGEKLFF. DNA for the CDR3: TGCGCCAGCAGCTTGGTTGAGTTTAGAAGGGGTGAAAAACTGTTTTTT.

The chain couples TRBV30 to TRBJ2-7; D is perhaps TRBD2 (5 bases). V lost 3 bases and J lost 7, with 13 bases in between. The CDR3 length is 12 residues. CDR1 and CDR2 from the germline V gene are GTSNPN and SVGIG (reference sequence). CDR3 protein: CAWRRVAGEQYF. DNA for the CDR3: TGTGCCTGGAGGAGGGTGGCTGGGGAGCAGTACTTC.

V is TRBV28 and J is TRBJ2-4; 8 nucleotides line up with TRBD1. CDR1 and CDR2 from the germline V gene are MDHEN and SYDVKM. With 6 bases clipped from V and 6 bases from J, the junction kept 7 bases outside the gene matches. The CDR3 length is 14 residues. This CDR3 reads CASSPTDRGNIQYF. The CDR3 nucleotides are TGTGCCAGCAGCCCTACCGACAGGGGAAACATTCAGTACTTC.

The genes are TRBV5-8 and TRBJ2-4; TRBD1 matches 7 bases. Trimming cost V 4 bases and J 0 bases; bases outside gene matches: 7. The CDR3 sequence is 16 residues long. The V gene's germline CDR1 is SGHTS and CDR2 YDEGEE. The CDR3 loop is CASSRETGIAKNIQYF. The CDR3 bases are TGTGCCAGCAGCCGTGAGACAGGGATAGCCAAAAACATTCAGTACTTC.

The J gene is TRBJ1-2, the V gene TRBV28; TRBD1 matches at 9 bases. With 8 bases clipped from V and 4 bases from J, the junction kept 11 bases outside the gene matches. CDR1 and CDR2 (germline): MDHEN, SYDVKM. The CDR3 has 15 residues. As DNA, the CDR3 is TGTGCCAGCGGGACCACAGGGGGCTCTACCTATGGCTACACCTTC. This codes for CASGTTGGSTYGYTF.

The chain combines TRBV6-6 with TRBJ2-3; D is unclear. The V end was cut by 0 bases, the J end by 4 bases, with 8 bases between. Germline CDR1 is MNHNY and CDR2 is SVGAGI (reference sequence). The CDR3 sequence is 14 residues long. Here the CDR3 DNA reads TGTGCCAGCAGTTACTCTTTCCGGGCAGATACGCAGTATTTT. It encodes CASSYSFRADTQYF.

The V call is TRBV6-5, the J call TRBJ1-1; D is unresolved. Trimming shortened V by 0 bases and J by 5 bases, and 7 bases separated the two germline ends. In germline, CDR1 is MNHEY, CDR2 SVGAGI. The CDR3 spans 13 residues. This CDR3 reads CASSYSRETEAFF. As DNA, the CDR3 is TGTGCCAGCAGTTACTCGAGAGAAACTGAAGCTTTCTTT.

The genes are TRBV18 and TRBJ1-5, with TRBD1 matching 7 bases. Unmatched junction bases numbered 4, after V lost 4 bases and J lost 1 base. The germline V gene has CDR1 KGHSH and CDR2 LQKENI. This CDR3 has 15 amino acids. The CDR3 loop is CASSRDSLSNQPQHF. For the CDR3, the DNA is TGTGCCAGCTCACGGGACAGTCTGAGCAATCAGCCCCAGCATTTT.

This sequence joins TRBV7-2 and TRBJ2-5; no clear D. The CDR3 extends over 13 amino acids. V lost 4 bases, J lost 0 bases, and 6 bases lay in between. Germline CDR1 and CDR2: SGHTA and FQGNSA. The chain's CDR3 is CASSSYYQETQYF. CDR3 DNA: TGTGCCAGCAGCTCCTACTACCAAGAGACCCAGTACTTC.

The chain couples TRBV7-3 to TRBJ2-5; 7 bases fit TRBD2. Germline CDR1 reads SGHTA; CDR2 reads FQGTGA. The CDR3 is made up of 16 amino acids. The trim removed 0 bases at V and 1 base at J, leaving 5 bases unmatched. The CDR3 loop is CASSLTAGIIQETQYF. Written as DNA, the CDR3 is TGTGCCAGCAGCTTAACAGCGGGGATAATCCAAGAGACCCAGTACTTC. Based on the CDR3 plus reference TRBV7-3 and TRBJ2-5, the full variable domain is GAGVSQTPSNKVTEKGKYVELRCDPISGHTALYWYRQSLGQGPEFLIYFQGTGAADDSGLPNDRFFAVRPEGSVSTLKIQRTERGDSAVYLCASSLTAGIIQETQYFGPGTRLLVL.

The rearrangement joins TRBV6-5 to TRBJ1-6, with 8 nucleotides matching TRBD1. Germline V CDR1 and CDR2: MNHEY, SVGAGI. CDR3 length: 14 amino acids. The V and J ends lost 5 bases and 14 bases, in that order; junction bases with no gene match: 11. The CDR3 sequence: CASSLGTGPLTLHF. The CDR3, as DNA: TGTGCCAGCAGTCTCGGGACAGGACCCTTAACCCTCCACTTT.

The chain uses TRBV18 and TRBJ2-1; 10 bases map to TRBD2. The CDR3 totals 16 residues. Germline assignment: CDR1 KGHSH and CDR2 LQKENI. V shed 0 bases, J shed 6 bases, and the junction held 5 bases outside the gene matches. CDR3 nucleotides: TGTGCCAGCTCACCACCAGTAGCGGGGGGACGCAATGAGCAGTTCTTC. Residues: CASSPPVAGGRNEQFF.

This rearrangement joins TRBV7-3 to TRBJ2-7; D not resolved. V was cut by 0 bases and J by 4 bases, with 7 bases left in between. The length of the CDR3 is 13 residues. The germline V gene has CDR1 SGHTA and CDR2 FQGTGA. The CDR3 region has the DNA TGTGCCAGCAGCTTAACGGCAGGTTACGAGCAGTACTTC. This translates into CASSLTAGYEQYF.